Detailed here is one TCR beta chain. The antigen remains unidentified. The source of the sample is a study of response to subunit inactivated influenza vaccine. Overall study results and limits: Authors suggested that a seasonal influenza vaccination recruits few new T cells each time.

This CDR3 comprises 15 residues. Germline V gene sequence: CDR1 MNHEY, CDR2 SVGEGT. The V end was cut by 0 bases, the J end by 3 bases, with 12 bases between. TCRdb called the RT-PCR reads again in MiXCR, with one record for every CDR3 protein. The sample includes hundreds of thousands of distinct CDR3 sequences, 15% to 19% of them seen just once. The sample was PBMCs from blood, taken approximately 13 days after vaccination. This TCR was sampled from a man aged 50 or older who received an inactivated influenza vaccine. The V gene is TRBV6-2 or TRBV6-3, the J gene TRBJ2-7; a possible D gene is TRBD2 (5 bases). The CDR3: CASSYSGGFRYEQYF. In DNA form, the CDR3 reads TGTGCCAGCAGTTACTCGGGCGGGTTTCGCTACGAGCAGTACTTC.